These 14 T cell receptor beta chains originate from one sample sequenced in a study of T cells in Graves' hyperthyroidism and ophthalmopathy. TCR beta CDR3 regions were amplified from RNA transcripts. When the TCR CDR3 underwent first-round RT-PCR, the HTBI primer set was used. In TCRdb, the multiplex PCR reads were re-called with MiXCR into one record per CDR3 protein. The data contain approximately 610,000 distinct CDR3 sequences, about 15% of them singletons. The sample comprised blood. These receptors originate from a middle-aged woman with Graves' ophthalmopathy.

This clonotype was picked up a small number of times. The chain uses TRBV7-9 and TRBJ2-5; 7 bases are shared with TRBD1. Germline trimming cut 6 bases from V and 9 bases from J; bases unmatched to any gene: 10. The CDR3 runs to 13 residues. Germline V gives CDR1 SEHNR, CDR2 FQNEAQ (reference sequence). CDR3 amino acids: CASRRDSSWAQYF. As DNA, the CDR3 is TGTGCCAGCAGACGGGACAGCTCCTGGGCCCAGTACTTC.

The V call is TRBV20-1, the J call TRBJ2-5; D is undetermined. V lost 2 bases and J 5 bases, leaving 9 bases between the germline ends. The germline CDR1 and CDR2 sequences are DFQATT and SNEGSKA (reference sequence). This CDR3 contains 12 residues. CDR3 in DNA: TGCAGTGCTAGAAAGTCCGGGGAGACCCAGTACTTC. Residues: CSARKSGETQYF.

This clonotype was picked up a small number of times. The V and J genes are TRBV20-1 and TRBJ2-7; 10 bases line up with TRBD1. The CDR3 spans 19 residues. Germline-derived CDR1 and CDR2 are DFQATT and SNEGSKA (reference sequence). V lost 0 bases and J lost 0; bases outside the gene matches: 14. The DNA for the CDR3 is TGCAGTGCTAGAGATAAAGGGGACAGGGGTTGGATGGGCTCCTACGAGCAGTACTTC. Translation gives CSARDKGDRGWMGSYEQYF.

This clonotype was seen repeatedly, ten times or more. The chain links TRBV18 to TRBJ1-3; no clear D gene. V was pared by 4 bases and J by 0 bases, with 7 bases between. CDR1 and CDR2 from the germline V gene are KGHSH and LQKENI. The CDR3 contains 14 residues. CDR3 in amino acids: CASSQSGSGNTIYF. Written as DNA, the CDR3 is TGTGCCAGCTCACAGAGTGGCTCTGGAAACACCATATATTTT.

This clonotype showed up many times. This chain uses TRBV6-2 or TRBV6-3 with TRBJ2-5; D not certain. Per the germline V gene, CDR1 is MNHEY and CDR2 is SVGEGT. CDR3 length: 15 residues. V dropped 6 bases and J dropped 3 bases, with 17 bases sitting between them. For the CDR3, the DNA is TGTGCCAGCAGCTTGTGGCGACCTCGTAAAGAGACCCAGTACTTC. Its protein product is CASSLWRPRKETQYF.

The chain uses TRBV7-8 and TRBJ2-5; D remains ambiguous. CDR3 length: 14 amino acids. Germline V gene data show CDR1 as SGHVS and CDR2 as FQNEAQ. V gave up 2 bases and J gave up 0 bases, with 7 bases separating them. CDR3 sequence reads: CASSLYKHQETQYF. The CDR3 bases are TGTGCCAGCAGCTTATATAAGCACCAAGAGACCCAGTACTTC.

This clonotype was seen ten or more times. The V gene is TRBV20-1, the J gene TRBJ2-7; TRBD2 matches at 12 bases. The V and J ends lost 6 bases and 7 bases, in that order; junction bases with no gene match: 7. CDR1 is DFQATT and CDR2 is SNEGSKA in the germline V gene (reference sequence). The CDR3 covers 13 residues. The CDR3 DNA is TGCAGTGCGAGGACTAGCGGGGTTCGTGAGCAGTACTTC. Protein product: CSARTSGVREQYF.

This clonotype was detected many times. V usage is TRBV27 and J usage is TRBJ1-5; D uncertain. From germline, CDR1 is MNHEY and CDR2 SMNVEV (reference sequence). CDR3 length: 13 amino acids. Trimming took 5 bases from V and 5 from J, leaving 10 bases between them. CDR3 sequence: CASSTGDYQPQHF. For the CDR3, the DNA is TGTGCCAGCAGTACCGGCGACTATCAGCCCCAGCATTTT.

This clonotype came up many times. The chain employs TRBV7-9 and TRBJ1-2, with unresolved D. The germline V and J ends were trimmed by 1 base and 7 bases, with 13 bases remaining between them. Germline V gives CDR1 SEHNR, CDR2 FQNEAQ (reference sequence). This CDR3 has 14 amino acids. CDR3 sequence: CASSLVGFAGGYTF. CDR3 coding DNA: TGTGCCAGCAGCTTAGTAGGGTTTGCCGGTGGCTACACCTTC.

This clonotype was detected ten times or more. The CDR3 protein is CASTGGDTNSYEQYF. The CDR3 region has the DNA TGTGCCAGCACTGGGGGGGACACGAACTCCTACGAGCAGTACTTC. The rearrangement joins TRBV2 to TRBJ2-7; weak D call: TRBD2 (7 bases). Trimming left V 7 bases short and J 0 bases short, with 16 bases between. The CDR3 is 15 residues long. Germline lookup yields CDR1 SNHLY and CDR2 FYNNEI.

This clonotype has a count of ten or more. The chain employs TRBV7-3 and TRBJ2-7; 7 positions agree with TRBD1. The CDR3 covers 13 residues. Germline V gene lookup returns CDR1 SGHTA and CDR2 FQGTGA. V was pared by 2 bases and J by 12 bases, with 10 bases of the junction left unmatched. The CDR3 loop is CASSLSATGDVYF. CDR3 nucleotide sequence: TGTGCCAGCAGCTTATCGGCCACAGGGGACGTGTACTTC.

In this sample, this clonotype turned up a few times. V and J are TRBV30 and TRBJ1-5; D is unresolved. This CDR3 has 15 residues. The germline gives CDR1 GTSNPN, CDR2 SVGIG (reference sequence). The ends were cut back, 0 bases at V and 5 bases at J, with 14 bases in the middle. The DNA for the CDR3 is TGTGCCTGGAGTGTCTGGGGATCGAGGGATCAGCCCCAGCATTTT. Translation gives CAWSVWGSRDQPQHF.

This clonotype has ten or more counts. The rearrangement joins TRBV6-5 to TRBJ1-2; 7 bases match TRBD1. This CDR3 has 15 amino acids. CDR1 is MNHEY, CDR2 SVGAGI, per germline. V was pared by 5 bases and J by 4 bases, with 10 bases of the junction left unmatched. CDR3 bases: TGTGCCAGCAGTCCCGACAGGGCGGGGAGCTATGGCTACACCTTC. Translating gives CASSPDRAGSYGYTF.

This rearrangement joins TRBV29-1 to TRBJ2-5, with D hard to call. Deletions cut 7 bases from V and 1 base from J, with 7 bases between. CDR1 is SQVTM, CDR2 ANQGSEA, per germline. The CDR3 loop spans 11 amino acids. The CDR3 DNA is TGCAGCGGCGGACGCCAAGAGACCCAGTACTTC. It translates to CSGGRQETQYF.